The next 20 T cell receptor beta chains were all read from a single sample in a study of identical twins' blood T cells. MiXCR was run by TCRdb on the 5' RACE reads, yielding one entry per CDR3 protein. The sample yields 400,000 or so distinct CDR3 sequences, 28% seen once. The sequenced sample was PBMCs. The source is a woman aged 18 to 50 in good health.

In its sample, this clonotype was seen a few times. V usage is TRBV7-2 and J usage is TRBJ2-5; the D gene is possibly TRBD1 (5 bases). The CDR3 length is 14 residues. Germline V gives CDR1 SGHTA, CDR2 FQGNSA. Trimming shortened V by 2 bases and J by 2 bases, and 9 bases separated the two germline ends. The DNA for the CDR3 is TGTGCCAGCAGCTTAACAGGCCGTCAAGAGACCCAGTACTTC. It codes for CASSLTGRQETQYF.

This chain links TRBV20-1 with TRBJ2-3, with D possibly TRBD2 on 5 matching bases. CDR3 size: 15 residues. CDR1 and CDR2 from the germline V gene are DFQATT and SNEGSKA (reference sequence). V lost 1 base and J lost 2, with 13 bases in between. The CDR3 nucleotides read TGCAGTGCTAGAGTGAGCGGACGCCTCACAGATACGCAGTATTTT. Protein sequence: CSARVSGRLTDTQYF.

The rearrangement uses TRBV7-9 and TRBJ1-1; D call uncertain. The V end lost 3 bases, the J end lost 7 bases, and 12 bases lay between the germline ends. The CDR3 covers 13 residues. Germline V gene data show CDR1 as SEHNR and CDR2 as FQNEAQ (reference sequence). For the CDR3, the DNA is TGTGCCAGCAGCTTGTCCCCGGAAGGTGAAGCTTTCTTT. Translating it yields CASSLSPEGEAFF.

This clonotype was recorded a few times. The gene calls are TRBV20-1 and TRBJ2-3, with TRBD2 matching over 9 bases. Trimming took 0 bases from V and 2 from J; bases not matched to a gene: 6. CDR1 and CDR2 from the germline V gene are DFQATT and SNEGSKA (reference sequence). There are 16 residues in the CDR3. CDR3 sequence: CSARDRASGVTDTQYF. The CDR3 DNA is TGCAGTGCTAGAGATAGGGCTAGCGGGGTCACAGATACGCAGTATTTT.

Remarks on this clonotype: This may stem from a read error, because a much larger clone lies one nucleotide away. This chain joins TRBV20-1 and TRBJ2-4; maybe TRBD2 (5 bases). CDR3 length equals 13 residues. Germline-derived CDR1 and CDR2 are DFQATT and SNEGSKA (reference sequence). Trimming pared 5 bases from V and 2 bases from J, leaving 10 bases between. CDR3: CSALRDTKNIQYF. CDR3 coding DNA: TGCAGTGCTCTCCGGGATACCAAAAACATTCAGTACTTC.

The gene calls are TRBV21-1 and TRBJ1-6. TRBV21-1 is a known pseudogene. This CDR3 has 17 residues. DNA of the CDR3: TGTGCCAGCAGCAAAAGAAACAAACAAGCAAATAATTCACCCCTCCACTTT. This gives the protein CASSKRNKQANNSPLHF.

This clonotype was observed many times. The gene calls are TRBV29-1 and TRBJ2-5; D is uncertain. The CDR3 is 13 residues long. Germline V CDR1 and CDR2: SQVTM, ANQGSEA. V lost 3 bases, J lost 5 bases, and 13 bases lay in between. The CDR3 loop is CSVDYRLDETQYF. The CDR3 nucleotides are TGCAGCGTTGATTATCGATTGGATGAGACCCAGTACTTC.

This chain joins TRBV5-1 and TRBJ2-1; TRBD2 agrees at 13 bases. V lost 4 bases, J lost 2 bases, and 9 bases stayed unmatched. Germline CDR1 is SGHRS and CDR2 is YFSETQ. The CDR3 is 18 amino acids. The DNA for the CDR3 is TGCGCCAGCAGCATTAGGACTAGCGGGAGCTTCACCTACAATGAGCAGTTCTTC. The encoded protein is CASSIRTSGSFTYNEQFF. Complete variable domain (other parts from reference TRBV5-1 and TRBJ2-1): KAGVTQTPRYLIKTRGQQVTLSCSPISGHRSVSWYQQTPGQGLQFLFEYFSETQRNKGNFPGRFSGRQFSNSRSEMNVSTLELGDSALYLCASSIRTSGSFTYNEQFFGPGTRLTVL.

The sample holds many counts of this clonotype. This chain links TRBV19 with TRBJ1-1; D call uncertain. CDR1 and CDR2 from the germline V gene are LNHDA and SQIVND (reference sequence). The CDR3 spans 13 residues. With 10 bases removed from V and 2 bases from J, the gap between germline ends came to 14 bases. The CDR3 protein is CATNPGGNTEAFF. CDR3 DNA: TGTGCCACTAACCCGGGCGGAAACACTGAAGCTTTCTTT.

Many counts were recorded for this clonotype. This chain uses TRBV10-3 with TRBJ2-1, with TRBD2 matching 10 bases. This CDR3 is built from 15 residues. Trimming cost V 6 bases and J 4 bases; bases outside gene matches: 6. Germline CDR1 is ENHRY and CDR2 is SYGVKD. The CDR3 region has the DNA TGTGCCATCAGACCAGCGGGAGGGAATTACAATGAGCAGTTCTTC. This codes for CAIRPAGGNYNEQFF.

This chain uses TRBV5-6 with TRBJ1-1; unclear D gene. The germline V and J ends were trimmed by 7 bases and 1 base, with 17 bases remaining between them. CDR3 length: 15 residues. Germline V CDR1 and CDR2: SGHDT, YYEEEE. In DNA form, the CDR3 reads TGTGCCAGCGGATCTACGTCTAGGGCGAACACTGAAGCTTTCTTT. This translates into CASGSTSRANTEAFF. Full variable domain (missing parts from reference TRBV5-6 and TRBJ1-1): DAGVTQSPTHLIKTRGQQVTLRCSPKSGHDTVSWYQQALGQGPQFIFQYYEEEERQRGNFPDRFSGHQFPNYSSELNVNALLLGDSALYLCASGSTSRANTEAFFGQGTRLTVV.

The CDR3 loop reads CSVDLAYEQYF. The CDR3 coding sequence is TGCAGCGTTGATCTGGCCTACGAGCAGTACTTC. The chain joins TRBV29-1 to TRBJ2-7; D unclear. The V and J ends lost 3 bases and 2 bases respectively, with 5 bases between them. This CDR3 comprises 11 residues. Germline values: CDR1 SQVTM, CDR2 ANQGSEA.

The table lists this clonotype with a few counts. The chain carries TRBV5-1 and TRBJ2-1, with D tentatively TRBD2 (6 bases). The germline V and J ends were trimmed by 2 bases and 9 bases, with 15 bases remaining between them. The CDR3 has 14 residues. Germline V lookup: CDR1 SGHRS, CDR2 YFSETQ. The CDR3 sequence is CASSFSPLASEQFF. The CDR3 DNA reads as TGCGCCAGCAGCTTCTCCCCGCTAGCGTCTGAGCAGTTCTTC.

V is TRBV11-3 and J is TRBJ1-6; D is uncertain. Trimming cost V 3 bases and J 7 bases, with 13 bases left between them. Germline assignment: CDR1 SGHNT and CDR2 YENEEA. CDR3 size: 15 residues. Here the CDR3 reads CASSLLGSRNSPLHF. Here the CDR3 DNA reads TGTGCCAGCAGCTTGCTAGGGTCAAGGAATTCACCCCTCCACTTT.

V gene TRBV12-3 or TRBV12-4 combines with J gene TRBJ2-1; the D gene could be TRBD1 or TRBD2 (5 bases each). This CDR3 contains 14 residues. The V gene lost 5 bases and the J gene lost 7 bases, with 15 bases spanning the gap. The CDR3: CASSQNKGTNEQFF. CDR3 bases: TGTGCCAGCAGTCAAAATAAGGGGACGAATGAGCAGTTCTTC.

This clonotype was observed a handful of times. The chain has TRBV29-1 and TRBJ1-5, with D maybe TRBD1 (6 bases). The CDR3 has 14 residues. The germline V and J ends were trimmed by 4 bases and 6 bases, with 16 bases remaining between them. The germline V gene encodes CDR1 SQVTM and CDR2 ANQGSEA. This CDR3 reads CSVGSLEGGQPQHF. In nucleotides, the CDR3 is TGCAGCGTTGGTTCCCTCGAAGGGGGTCAGCCCCAGCATTTT.

This clonotype appeared a few times. V and J are TRBV20-1 and TRBJ2-3; tentative D call: TRBD1 (6 bases). The V end was cut by 3 bases, the J end by 4 bases, with 29 bases between. The CDR3 extends over 19 amino acids. From germline, CDR1 is DFQATT and CDR2 SNEGSKA (reference sequence). The CDR3 protein is CSASRPLTDHREGADTQYF. Here the CDR3 DNA reads TGCAGTGCTAGTCGACCCCTTACCGATCACAGGGAAGGCGCAGATACGCAGTATTTT.

Here the CDR3 reads CASAQTSWGRVNTGELFF. In nucleotides, the CDR3 is TGTGCCAGCGCACAAACGAGTTGGGGGCGGGTCAACACCGGGGAGCTGTTTTTT. V and J are TRBV6-2 or TRBV6-3 and TRBJ2-2; weak D call: TRBD1 (6 bases). Between the trimmed V and J ends, which lost 8 bases and 2 bases, there was a span of 24 bases. The CDR3 runs 18 residues. In germline, CDR1 is MNHEY, CDR2 SVGEGT.

This chain links TRBV6-5 with TRBJ1-4, with D perhaps TRBD1 (5 bases). Germline V gives CDR1 MNHEY, CDR2 SVGAGI. Trimming left V 6 bases short and J 7 bases short, with 21 bases between. The CDR3 sequence is 16 residues long. The CDR3 nucleotides read TGTGCCAGCAGAATTGGACGGGGCACAGGAGGTGAAAAACTGTTTTTT. Translated: CASRIGRGTGGEKLFF.

This clonotype was recorded a few times. The chain has TRBV29-1 and TRBJ1-1; the D is unclear. CDR1 and CDR2 from the germline V gene are SQVTM and ANQGSEA. The CDR3 has 14 amino acids. The V end was cut by 5 bases, the J end by 0 bases, with 13 bases between. The CDR3 spells CSVSLAELNTEAFF. CDR3 nucleotide sequence: TGCAGCGTTAGTCTGGCGGAATTGAACACTGAAGCTTTCTTT.